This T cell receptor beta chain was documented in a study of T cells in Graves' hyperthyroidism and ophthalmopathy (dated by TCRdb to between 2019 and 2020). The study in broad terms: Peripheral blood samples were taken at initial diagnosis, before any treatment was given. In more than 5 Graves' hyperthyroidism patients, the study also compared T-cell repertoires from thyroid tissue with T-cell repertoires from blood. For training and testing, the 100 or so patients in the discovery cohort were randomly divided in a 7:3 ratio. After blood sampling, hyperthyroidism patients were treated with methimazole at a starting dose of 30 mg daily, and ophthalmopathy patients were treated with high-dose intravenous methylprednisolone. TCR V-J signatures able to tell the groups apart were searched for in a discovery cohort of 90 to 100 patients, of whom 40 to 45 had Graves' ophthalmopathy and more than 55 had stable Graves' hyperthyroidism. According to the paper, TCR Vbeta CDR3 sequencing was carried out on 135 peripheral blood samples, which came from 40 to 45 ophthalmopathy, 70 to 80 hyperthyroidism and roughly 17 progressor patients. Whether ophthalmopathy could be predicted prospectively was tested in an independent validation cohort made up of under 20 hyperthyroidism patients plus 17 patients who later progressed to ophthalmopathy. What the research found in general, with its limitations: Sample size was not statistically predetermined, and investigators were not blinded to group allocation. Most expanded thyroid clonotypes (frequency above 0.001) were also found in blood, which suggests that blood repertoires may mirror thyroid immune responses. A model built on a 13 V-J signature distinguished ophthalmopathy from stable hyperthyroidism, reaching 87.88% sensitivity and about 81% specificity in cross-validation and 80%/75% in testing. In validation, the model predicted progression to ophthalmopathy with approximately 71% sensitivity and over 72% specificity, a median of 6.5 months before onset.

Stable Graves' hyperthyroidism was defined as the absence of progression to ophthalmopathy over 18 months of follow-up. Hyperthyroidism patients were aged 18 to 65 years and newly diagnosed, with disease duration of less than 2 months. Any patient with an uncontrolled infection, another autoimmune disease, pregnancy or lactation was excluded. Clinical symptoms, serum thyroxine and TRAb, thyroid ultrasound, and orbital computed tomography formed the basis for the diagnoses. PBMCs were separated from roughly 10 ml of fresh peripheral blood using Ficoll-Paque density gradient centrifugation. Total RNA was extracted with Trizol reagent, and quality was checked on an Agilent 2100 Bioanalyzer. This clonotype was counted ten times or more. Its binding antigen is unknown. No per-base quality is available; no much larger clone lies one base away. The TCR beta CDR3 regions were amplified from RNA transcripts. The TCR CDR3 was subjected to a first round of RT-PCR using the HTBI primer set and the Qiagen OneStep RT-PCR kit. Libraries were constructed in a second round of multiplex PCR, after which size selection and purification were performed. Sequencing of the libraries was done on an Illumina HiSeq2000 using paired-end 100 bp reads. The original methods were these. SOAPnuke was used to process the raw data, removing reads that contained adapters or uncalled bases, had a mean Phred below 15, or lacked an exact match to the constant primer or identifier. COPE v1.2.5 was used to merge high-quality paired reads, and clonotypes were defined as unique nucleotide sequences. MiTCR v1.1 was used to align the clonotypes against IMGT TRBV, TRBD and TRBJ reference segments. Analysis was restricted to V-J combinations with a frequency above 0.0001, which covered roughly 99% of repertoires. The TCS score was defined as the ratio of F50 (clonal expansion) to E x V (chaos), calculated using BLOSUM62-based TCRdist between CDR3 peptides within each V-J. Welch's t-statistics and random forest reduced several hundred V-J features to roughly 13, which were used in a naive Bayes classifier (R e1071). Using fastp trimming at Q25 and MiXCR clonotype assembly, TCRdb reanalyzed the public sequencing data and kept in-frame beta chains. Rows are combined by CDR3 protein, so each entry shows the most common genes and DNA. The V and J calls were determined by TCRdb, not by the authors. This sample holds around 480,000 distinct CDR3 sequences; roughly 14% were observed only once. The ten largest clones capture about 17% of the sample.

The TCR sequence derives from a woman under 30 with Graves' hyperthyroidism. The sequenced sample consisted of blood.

DNA sequence: TGTGCCACCAGCAGTTGGAGGTTGAGGGTCGGGACAGATACGCAGTATTTT. The translation is CATSSWRLRVGTDTQYF. The chain employs TRBV15 and TRBJ2-3, and TRBD2 may be the D gene, going by 5 matching bases. The CDR3 spans 17 residues, from the cysteine through the phenylalanine. Just the 51-base CDR3 DNA is kept, in frame starting at base 1. CDR1 and CDR2, looked up from the germline V gene (reference sequence), are LNHNV and YYDKDF. Cut back by 3 bases and 3 bases, the V and J ends lie 19 bases apart.